The rows below give T cell receptor beta chains drawn from one sample of a study of T cells in localized non-small cell lung cancer. Produced via immunoSEQ multiplex PCR; TCRdb's table is partial and in-frame only. The table includes approximately 83,000 clones, 85% to 90% detected once. Source: peripheral blood, taken before any cancer treatment. Receptors originate from a woman aged 35-75 years with stage I squamous cell lung carcinoma. The CDR3 runs from the conserved cysteine through the conserved F or W. The D gene is left open where the match is weak. Rows give clone size only sometimes, using once, few, many, or a class for an expanded clone.

V: TRBV7-9; J: TRBJ2-7; size: -; D: -; DNA: TGTGCCAGCAGCTCTGGGAGTATGACTGTCTACGAGCAGTACTTC; CDR3: CASSSGSMTVYEQYF
V: TRBV4-1; J: TRBJ1-2; size: -; D: -; DNA: TGCGCCAGCAGCCAAGAGGCGCAGTCCTATGGCTACACCTTC; CDR3: CASSQEAQSYGYTF
V: TRBV21-1; J: TRBJ1-2; size: once; D: -; DNA: TGTGCCAGCAGCAAAAACCGAGGGGGCTCCTATGGCTACACCTTC; CDR3: CASSKNRGGSYGYTF
V: TRBV18; J: TRBJ2-3; size: -; D: -; DNA: TGTGCCAGCTCACCAGGGGAACCTGCGACAGATACGCAGTATTTT; CDR3: CASSPGEPATDTQYF
V: TRBV18; J: TRBJ1-5; size: -; D: -; DNA: TGTGCCAGCTCACCAGGGGATAGCAATCAGCCCCAGCATTTT; CDR3: CASSPGDSNQPQHF
V: TRBV29-1; J: TRBJ1-1; size: -; D: -; DNA: TGCAGCGTTGGCACTGAAGCTTTCTTT; CDR3: CSVGTEAFF
V: TRBV10-3; J: TRBJ1-1; size: -; D: -; DNA: TGTGCCATCAGTGTGACTGGGAACACTGAAGCTTTCTTT; CDR3: CAISVTGNTEAFF
V: TRBV6-1; J: TRBJ1-1; size: -; D: -; DNA: TGTGCCAGCACGGAGAGCCGGGGGTTGGAAGCTTTCTTT; CDR3: CASTESRGLEAFF
V: TRBV5-4; J: TRBJ2-1; size: -; D: TRBD1; DNA: TGTGCCAGCAGCCATACAGGGGGCACCTACAATGAGCAGTTCTTC; CDR3: CASSHTGGTYNEQFF
V: TRBV15; J: TRBJ2-7; size: -; D: TRBD1; DNA: TGTGCCACCAGCAGAGGCAGGGGGCTTTCCTACGAGCAGTACTTC; CDR3: CATSRGRGLSYEQYF
V: TRBV27; J: TRBJ1-5; size: -; D: TRBD1; DNA: TGTGCCAGCCGGGACAGGGGGCAGAGTAGCAATCAGCCCCAGCATTTT; CDR3: CASRDRGQSSNQPQHF
V: TRBV6-5; J: TRBJ1-2; size: -; D: -; DNA: TGTGCCAGCAGTTACTCCGGAGAAAGGCCCGCCACCTTC; CDR3: CASSYSGERPATF
V: TRBV7-9; J: TRBJ2-3; size: -; D: TRBD1; DNA: TGTGCCAGCAGCCCCGGGACAGGGAGCCTCACAGATACGCAGTATTTT; CDR3: CASSPGTGSLTDTQYF
V: TRBV6-5; J: TRBJ2-7; size: -; D: TRBD1; DNA: TGTGCCAGCAGGCCGGGGACAGTCTCCTACGAGCAGTACTTC; CDR3: CASRPGTVSYEQYF
V: TRBV7-2; J: TRBJ1-3; size: -; D: -; DNA: TGTGCCAGCAGCTTAAGTCCGGGGGTTTCTGGAAACACCATATATTTT; CDR3: CASSLSPGVSGNTIYF
V: TRBV18; J: TRBJ1-2; size: -; D: TRBD1; DNA: TGTGCCAGCTCACCAGGTGACAGGGTCCATGGCTACACCTTC; CDR3: CASSPGDRVHGYTF
V: TRBV21-1; J: TRBJ1-1; size: -; D: -; DNA: TGTGCCAGCAGCAAAATAGGGACCGACAGGGAGGGAATAAACACTGAAGCTTTCTTT; CDR3: CASSKIGTDREGINTEAFF
V: TRBV5-6; J: TRBJ2-2; size: -; D: TRBD1; DNA: TGTGCCAGCAGCAGGACAGGGGGCCGCACCGGGGAGCTGTTTTTT; CDR3: CASSRTGGRTGELFF
V: TRBV2; J: TRBJ1-2; size: -; D: -; DNA: TGTGCCGGCACCTCACAGAGGGTCATCGGCTATGGCTACACCTTC; CDR3: CAGTSQRVIGYGYTF
V: TRBV7-3; J: TRBJ2-5; size: -; D: -; DNA: TGTGCCAGCAGCCGGGACGGAGTGTCGGGGACCCAGTACTTC; CDR3: CASSRDGVSGTQYF
V: TRBV4-2; J: TRBJ1-4; size: -; D: TRBD1; DNA: TGTGCCAGCAGCCAGGGACAGAATAATGAAAAACTGTTTTTT; CDR3: CASSQGQNNEKLFF
V: TRBV30; J: TRBJ1-1; size: few; D: -; DNA: TGTGCCTGGAGTGTACGAGGCGAAGCTTTCTTT; CDR3: CAWSVRGEAFF
V: TRBV11-2; J: TRBJ2-1; size: -; D: -; DNA: TGTGCCAGCACAGCTTACGGGGTACTAGAAGGCAATGAGCAGTTCTTC; CDR3: CASTAYGVLEGNEQFF
V: TRBV10-1; J: TRBJ1-2; size: -; D: -; DNA: TGCGCCAGCAGTGCTTCGGGACGGAGGACCGACTACACCTTC; CDR3: CASSASGRRTDYTF
V: TRBV29-1; J: TRBJ1-1; size: -; D: TRBD1; DNA: TGCAGCGTTAAACAGGGGTCGAACACTGAAGCTTTCTTT; CDR3: CSVKQGSNTEAFF
V: TRBV7-9; J: TRBJ1-2; size: -; D: TRBD1; DNA: TGTGCCAGCAGCTCAAGCGACAGGGCTAACTATGGCTACACCTTC; CDR3: CASSSSDRANYGYTF
V: TRBV5-1; J: TRBJ1-4; size: -; D: TRBD1; DNA: TGCGCCAGCAGCCTTGACAGGGGTGGTGAAAAACTGTTTTTT; CDR3: CASSLDRGGEKLFF
V: TRBV5-1; J: TRBJ2-3; size: -; D: -; DNA: TGCGCCAGCAGCTTGGCCGGGGCCCGCACAGATACGCAGTATTTT; CDR3: CASSLAGARTDTQYF
V: TRBV5-1; J: TRBJ2-7; size: -; D: TRBD1; DNA: TGCGCCAGCAGCTCAGGACAGGGAGCGACCGAGCAGTACTTC; CDR3: CASSSGQGATEQYF
V: TRBV6-5; J: TRBJ1-2; size: -; D: TRBD1; DNA: TGTGCCAGCAGTTTCAGGGGGAGGGGCTACACCTTC; CDR3: CASSFRGRGYTF
V: TRBV7-6; J: TRBJ1-1; size: -; D: -; DNA: TGTGCCAGCAGCTTAGGGGGAGGACTGATGAACACTGAAGCTTTCTTT; CDR3: CASSLGGGLMNTEAFF